These 26 T cell receptor beta chains were all obtained from the same sample, sequenced in a study of T cell responses to AZD1222 COVID-19 vaccine. Generated by immunoSEQ multiplex PCR, the TCRdb table keeps only in-frame clones and is missing some. The sample has 65,000 to 90,000 clones; 70% to 90% are singletons. Sequenced here: peripheral blood, sampled on day 0 of AZD1222 vaccination. The receptors stem from an adult in good health.

This rearrangement joins TRBV2 to TRBJ1-5; 7 bases match TRBD1. V gave up 6 bases and J gave up 1 base; unmatched junction bases: 6. The CDR3 is made up of 15 amino acids. Germline lookup yields CDR1 SNHLY and CDR2 FYNNEI. The CDR3 region is CASRMTGLSNQPQHF. The CDR3 DNA is TGTGCCAGCAGGATGACAGGGTTGAGCAATCAGCCCCAGCATTTT. Looking up the rest from reference TRBV2 and TRBJ1-5 gives the full variable domain: EPEVTQTPSHQVTQMGQEVILRCVPISNHLYFYWYRQILGQKVEFLVSFYNNEISEKSEIFDDQFSVERPDGSNFTLKIRSTKLEDSAMYFCASRMTGLSNQPQHFGDGTRLSIL.

The chain uses TRBV7-6 and TRBJ2-5, with D uncertain. Germline V CDR1 and CDR2: SGHVS, FNYEAQ. The V gene lost 5 bases and the J gene lost 4 bases, with 14 bases spanning the gap. The CDR3 runs 14 residues. CDR3 amino acids: CASSPRPDGETQYF. The CDR3 nucleotides are TGTGCCAGCAGCCCACGACCCGATGGAGAGACCCAGTACTTC.

On this clone itself: Mismatch with germline at one junction end may stem from a read error. The rearrangement links TRBV20-1 to TRBJ1-2; weak D call: TRBD1 (6 bases). CDR1 and CDR2 from the germline V gene are DFQATT and SNEGSKA (reference sequence). CDR3 length: 10 residues. This chain's CDR3 is CSARERDTFF. The DNA of the CDR3 is TGCAGTGCTAGAGAGCGGGACACCTTCTTC.

V and J are TRBV11-2 and TRBJ1-3, with D hard to call. V lost 0 bases, J lost 4 bases, and 10 bases lay in between. The CDR3 is 15 residues long. Germline V gene sequence: CDR1 SGHAT, CDR2 FQNNGV. CDR3 sequence reads: CASSLDPMGGNTIYF. Written as DNA, the CDR3 is TGTGCCAGCAGCTTAGATCCGATGGGAGGAAACACCATATATTTT.

The chain uses TRBV19 and TRBJ1-4, with 8 bases matching TRBD1. CDR1 is LNHDA and CDR2 is SQIVND in the germline V gene (reference sequence). The CDR3 extends over 13 amino acids. Unmatched junction bases numbered 6, after V lost 8 bases and J lost 7 bases. The CDR3 coding sequence is TGTGCCAGTGGTGGGACAGGCGGTGAAAAACTGTTTTTT. Translated: CASGGTGGEKLFF.

J is TRBJ2-3 and V is TRBV5-6; D gene unclear. CDR3 length: 15 amino acids. Looked up from germline, CDR1 is SGHDT and CDR2 is YYEEEE. The V end was cut by 2 bases, the J end by 0 bases, with 10 bases between. The CDR3 DNA reads as TGTGCCAGCAGCTTCCCACTTATAAGCACAGATACGCAGTATTTT. It translates to CASSFPLISTDTQYF.

CDR3 in amino acids: CASRRGSGNTIYF. The CDR3, as DNA: TGTGCCAGCCGTCGGGGGTCTGGAAACACCATATATTTT. The chain carries TRBV14 and TRBJ1-3; D is perhaps TRBD1 (5 bases). Germline CDR1 and CDR2: SGHDN and FVKESK. This CDR3 has 13 amino acids. Trimming pared 8 bases from V and 1 base from J, leaving 9 bases between.

J is TRBJ1-5 and V is TRBV28, with TRBD1 as a possible D gene (6 bases). Germline values: CDR1 MDHEN, CDR2 SYDVKM. V lost 7 bases to trimming and J lost 2 bases, with 24 bases between them. The CDR3 loop spans 18 amino acids. CDR3 sequence: CASIKTAHGGGGNQPQHF. CDR3 nucleotides: TGTGCCAGCATCAAAACCGCCCACGGGGGCGGTGGCAATCAGCCCCAGCATTTT.

The chain employs TRBV30 and TRBJ1-2; D remains unclear. The V and J ends lost 4 bases and 2 bases respectively, with 14 bases between them. Germline CDR1 reads GTSNPN; CDR2 reads SVGIG (reference sequence). This CDR3 has 14 residues. The CDR3 spells CAWIPPLANYGYTF. The CDR3 region has the DNA TGTGCCTGGATACCTCCGTTAGCCAACTATGGCTACACCTTC.

This sequence joins TRBV24-1 and TRBJ2-1, with D possibly being TRBD1 or TRBD2 (5 bases each). Germline lookup yields CDR1 KGHDR and CDR2 SFDVKD. The V end lost 1 base, the J end lost 6 bases, and 12 bases lay between the germline ends. The CDR3 has 15 residues. The DNA for the CDR3 is TGTGCCACCAGTGATTTAGGCCAGGGAGCCAATGAGCAGTTCTTC. Translating gives CATSDLGQGANEQFF.

This clone was counted a single time. CDR3 protein: CASSVYYPPDTQYF. CDR3 DNA sequence: TGTGCCAGCAGTGTGTACTACCCACCAGATACGCAGTATTTT. The V and J genes are TRBV6-4 and TRBJ2-3; D is ambiguous. The CDR3 spans 14 residues. Trimming stripped 4 bases from V and 4 bases from J, with 12 bases between. The germline gives CDR1 MRHNA, CDR2 SNTAGT.

The chain is built from TRBV5-1 and TRBJ1-2; D possibly corresponds to TRBD1 (5 bases). V was cut by 4 bases and J by 8 bases, with 12 bases left in between. Per the germline V gene, CDR1 is SGHRS and CDR2 is YFSETQ. CDR3 length equals 12 residues. The CDR3 DNA reads as TGCGCCAGCAGCCAGATGGGGCAGGGCTACACCTTC. Amino acids: CASSQMGQGYTF. The whole variable domain, filled in from reference TRBV5-1 and TRBJ1-2, reads KAGVTQTPRYLIKTRGQQVTLSCSPISGHRSVSWYQQTPGQGLQFLFEYFSETQRNKGNFPGRFSGRQFSNSRSEMNVSTLELGDSALYLCASSQMGQGYTFGSGTRLTVV.

The J gene is TRBJ1-3, the V gene TRBV7-6; no definite D call. The CDR3 is 16 amino acids. The germline gives CDR1 SGHVS, CDR2 FNYEAQ. The germline V and J ends were trimmed by 0 bases and 0 bases, with 9 bases remaining between them. CDR3 amino acids: CASSLAQPSSGNTIYF. The CDR3 DNA reads as TGTGCCAGCAGCTTAGCACAGCCGAGCTCTGGAAACACCATATATTTT. Drawing the rest from reference TRBV7-6 and TRBJ1-3, the complete variable domain is GAGVSQSPRYKVTKRGQDVALRCDPISGHVSLYWYRQALGQGPEFLTYFNYEAQQDKSGLPNDRFSAERPEGSISTLTIQRTEQRDSAMYRCASSLAQPSSGNTIYFGEGSWLTVV.

The chain combines TRBV30 with TRBJ1-2; 9 bases map to TRBD1. CDR3 length: 16 residues. CDR1 and CDR2 (germline): GTSNPN, SVGIG (reference sequence). V lost 0 bases, J lost 1 base, and 6 bases stayed unmatched. CDR3 in amino acids: CAWSVPGTGINYGYTF. The CDR3 region has the DNA TGTGCCTGGAGTGTACCCGGGACAGGGATTAACTATGGCTACACCTTC. Drawing the rest from reference TRBV30 and TRBJ1-2, the complete variable domain is SQTIHQWPATLVQPVGSPLSLECTVEGTSNPNLYWYRQAAGRGLQLLFYSVGIGQISSEVPQNLSASRPQDRQFILSSKKLLLSDSGFYLCAWSVPGTGINYGYTFGSGTRLTVV.

This chain uses TRBV3-1 (or the pseudogene TRBV3-2) with TRBJ2-2, with D perhaps assigned TRBD1 or TRBD2 (5 bases each). With 4 bases removed from V and 6 bases from J, the gap between germline ends came to 18 bases. CDR3 length equals 16 residues. The germline gives CDR1 LGHDT, CDR2 YNNKEL (reference sequence). DNA of the CDR3: TGTGCCAGCAGCCGAACGATGACAGTGGGGGCCGGGGAGCTGTTTTTT. Translated, it gives CASSRTMTVGAGELFF.

This clone was seen only once. This sequence joins TRBV28 and TRBJ1-4; D unresolved. There are 15 residues in the CDR3. V shed 5 bases and J shed 7 bases, with 17 bases lying between them. CDR1 and CDR2 from the germline V gene are MDHEN and SYDVKM. DNA for the CDR3: TGTGCCAGCAGTCAACTTTTTGGGCTCGGTGAAAAACTGTTTTTT. Translated, it gives CASSQLFGLGEKLFF.

The CDR3 here is CSAGGGRGTEAFF. The CDR3 coding sequence is TGCAGCGCAGGGGGAGGCAGGGGCACTGAAGCTTTCTTT. The V gene is TRBV29-1, the J gene TRBJ1-1; 7 bases line up with TRBD1. Trimming at V came to 7 bases and at J to 4 bases, leaving 9 bases not matched to a gene. The CDR3 contains 13 residues. CDR1 is SQVTM and CDR2 is ANQGSEA in the germline V gene.

The chain has TRBV10-3 and TRBJ1-2, with D perhaps matching TRBD1 (5 bases). There are 14 residues in the CDR3. The V and J ends lost 2 bases and 8 bases respectively, with 15 bases between them. The germline gives CDR1 ENHRY, CDR2 SYGVKD. CDR3 DNA: TGTGCCATCAGTGAGCTTGGACACCCGGGGGGCTACACCTTC. Amino acids: CAISELGHPGGYTF.

This sequence joins TRBV6-2 or TRBV6-3 and TRBJ2-6; 7 positions agree with TRBD2. Trimming removed 2 bases from V and 2 bases from J; junction bases left unmatched: 0. Germline V gene data show CDR1 as MNHEY and CDR2 as SVGEGT. This CDR3 has 15 amino acids. The CDR3 DNA reads as TGTGCCAGCAGTTACGGGGGGGCTGGGGCCAACGTCCTGACTTTC. Amino acids: CASSYGGAGANVLTF.

This clone was recorded once. The chain is built from TRBV5-1 and TRBJ2-2; 10 bases match TRBD1. The CDR3 length is 15 residues. The ends lost 4 bases at V and 5 bases at J; junction bases unmatched: 5. CDR1 and CDR2 (germline): SGHRS, YFSETQ. CDR3 residues: CASSPGQGGTGELFF. As DNA, the CDR3 is TGCGCCAGCAGCCCAGGACAGGGGGGAACCGGGGAGCTGTTTTTT. Drawing the rest from reference TRBV5-1 and TRBJ2-2, the complete variable domain is KAGVTQTPRYLIKTRGQQVTLSCSPISGHRSVSWYQQTPGQGLQFLFEYFSETQRNKGNFPGRFSGRQFSNSRSEMNVSTLELGDSALYLCASSPGQGGTGELFFGEGSRLTVL.

The V and J genes are TRBV6-2 or TRBV6-3 and TRBJ1-1; D may be TRBD1 (6 bases). The CDR3 is 17 amino acids. CDR1 and CDR2 from the germline V gene are MNHEY and SVGEGT. Trimming cost V 4 bases and J 0 bases, with 18 bases left between them. The CDR3 reads CASSLSGGASVNTEAFF. For the CDR3, the DNA is TGTGCCAGCAGTTTGAGCGGGGGCGCCTCCGTGAACACTGAAGCTTTCTTT.

V is TRBV7-3 and J is TRBJ2-2; D is perhaps TRBD1 (6 bases). Trimming removed 3 bases at V and 5 bases at J, with 10 bases between. In germline, CDR1 is SGHTA, CDR2 FQGTGA. This CDR3 contains 14 residues. The CDR3 DNA reads as TGTGCCAGCAGCTTTCAGGGGTGGACCGGGGAGCTGTTTTTT. Protein: CASSFQGWTGELFF.

The chain uses TRBV18 and TRBJ1-4, with D unclear. Deletions cut 1 base from V and 7 bases from J, with 10 bases between. Per the germline V gene, CDR1 is KGHSH and CDR2 is LQKENI. The CDR3 spans 14 residues. The CDR3 loop reads CASSPQGGSEKLFF. In nucleotides, the CDR3 is TGTGCCAGCTCACCACAGGGTGGGAGTGAAAAACTGTTTTTT.

The chain has TRBV19 and TRBJ1-5, with D unclear. The germline V gene has CDR1 LNHDA and CDR2 SQIVND (reference sequence). Deletions cut 4 bases from V and 0 bases from J, with 10 bases between. The CDR3 extends over 15 amino acids. The CDR3 spells CASSTTADSNQPQHF. In DNA form, the CDR3 reads TGTGCCAGTAGTACAACGGCAGATAGCAATCAGCCCCAGCATTTT.

The chain has TRBV5-1 and TRBJ2-7; 7 nucleotides agree with TRBD2. The CDR3 sequence is 13 residues long. After removal of 4 bases from V and 6 bases from J, the junction contained 7 bases not matched to a gene. Germline V gives CDR1 SGHRS, CDR2 YFSETQ. CDR3 in amino acids: CASSTPTSIEQYF. The CDR3, as DNA: TGCGCCAGCAGCACCCCGACTAGCATCGAGCAGTACTTC.

The chain carries TRBV5-1 and TRBJ2-5; 9 bases agree with TRBD2. Germline-derived CDR1 and CDR2 are SGHRS and YFSETQ. The V and J ends lost 0 bases and 2 bases, in that order; junction bases with no gene match: 2. The CDR3 sequence is 15 residues long. CDR3 sequence reads: CASSLGLAGQETQYF. The DNA for the CDR3 is TGCGCCAGCAGCTTGGGTCTAGCGGGGCAAGAGACCCAGTACTTC.